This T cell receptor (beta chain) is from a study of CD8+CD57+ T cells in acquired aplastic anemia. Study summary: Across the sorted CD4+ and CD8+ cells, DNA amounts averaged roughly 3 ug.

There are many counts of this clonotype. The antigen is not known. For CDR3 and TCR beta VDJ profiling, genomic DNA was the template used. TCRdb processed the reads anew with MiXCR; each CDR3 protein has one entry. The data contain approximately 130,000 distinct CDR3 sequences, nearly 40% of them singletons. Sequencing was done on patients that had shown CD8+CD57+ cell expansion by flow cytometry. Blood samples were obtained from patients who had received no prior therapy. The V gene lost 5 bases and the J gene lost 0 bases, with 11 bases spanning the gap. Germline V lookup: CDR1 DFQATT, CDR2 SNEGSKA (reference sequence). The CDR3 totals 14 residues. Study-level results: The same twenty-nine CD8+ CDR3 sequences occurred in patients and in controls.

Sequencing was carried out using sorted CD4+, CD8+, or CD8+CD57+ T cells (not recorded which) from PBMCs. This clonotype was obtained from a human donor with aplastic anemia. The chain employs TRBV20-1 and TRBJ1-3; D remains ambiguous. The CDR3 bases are TGCAGTGCTCCCTTGCGGACCTCTGGAAACACCATATATTTT. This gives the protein CSAPLRTSGNTIYF.